This TCR beta chain was captured by sequencing in a study of CD8+CD57+ T cells in acquired aplastic anemia. Study-level background: Sorted CD4+ and CD8+ cells gave a mean 3.2 ug DNA, range about 0.17 to 27.4 ug.

Study-wide findings and caveats: Between the patient and control groups, CD8+ Simpson's diversity did not differ significantly. Sharing between patients and controls was observed for twenty-nine CD8+ CDR3 sequences.

The CDR3 has 15 amino acids. V gave up 5 bases and J gave up 2 bases; unmatched junction bases: 7. Germline V gene sequence: CDR1 MNHEY, CDR2 SVGEGT. Template material for TCR beta VDJ and CDR3 profiling consisted of genomic DNA. TCRdb independently ran MiXCR on the reads; one entry per CDR3 protein. The sample consists of 160,000 or so distinct CDR3 sequences, 45% to 55% of them appearing once. This clonotype was recorded a few times. Its antigen is not identified. Patients chosen for sequencing had shown CD8+CD57+ cell expansion by flow cytometry. The blood sampling took place in patients who had so far received no therapy.

The chain joins TRBV6-2 or TRBV6-3 to TRBJ2-7; 9 bases line up with TRBD1. This receptor was identified in a human donor with aplastic anemia. What was sequenced was sorted CD4+, CD8+, or CD8+CD57+ T cells (not recorded which) from PBMCs. DNA for the CDR3: TGTGCCAGCAGTGAGGGGGACAGGGCCGCCTACGAGCAGTACTTC. Translation: CASSEGDRAAYEQYF.